This T cell receptor beta chain was captured in a study of shared T cell receptors in the human thymus. Clones were read by immunoSEQ multiplex PCR, and TCRdb kept only the in-frame ones, dropping some. The sample shows 450,000 to 650,000 clones, around three quarters of them seen only once. J gave up 5 bases and V 6 bases, and 14 bases lay outside the gene matches. In germline, CDR1 is MNHEY, CDR2 SMNVEV (reference sequence). The CDR3 spans 16 residues. This sample was shared with a second study, whose subject was human thymus T cells. In that study: Thymic repertoires from unrelated individuals overlapped highly, related research reported.

Sequenced sample: thymocytes. The chain employs TRBV27 and TRBJ2-5; 8 bases are a match to TRBD1. The sequence derives from a boy under two years old with a congenital heart defect. The CDR3 protein is CASSSPTGQGGETQYF. DNA of the CDR3: TGTGCCAGCAGCTCACCCACCGGACAGGGAGGCGAGACCCAGTACTTC.